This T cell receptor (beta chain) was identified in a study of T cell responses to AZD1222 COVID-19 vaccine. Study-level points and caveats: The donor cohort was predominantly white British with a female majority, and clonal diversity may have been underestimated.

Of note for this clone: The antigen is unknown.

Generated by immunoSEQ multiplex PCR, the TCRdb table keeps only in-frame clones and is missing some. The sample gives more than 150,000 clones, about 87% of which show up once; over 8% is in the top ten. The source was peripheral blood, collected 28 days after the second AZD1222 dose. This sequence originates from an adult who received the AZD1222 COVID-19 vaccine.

CDR3 bases: TGTGCCAGCAGCGTATTCCGACAGGGGGGGAAAACCGGGGAGCTGTTTTTT. Translating it yields CASSVFRQGGKTGELFF. The V call is TRBV9, the J call TRBJ2-2; 9 bases are a match to TRBD1. The CDR3 is 17 amino acids. Germline CDR1 reads SGDLS; CDR2 reads YYNGEE. Trimming cost V 1 base and J 5 bases; bases outside gene matches: 9. Variable domain in full (rest from reference TRBV9 and TRBJ2-2): DSGVTQTPKHLITATGQRVTLRCSPRSGDLSVYWYQQSLDQGLQFLIQYYNGEERAKGNILERFSAQQFPDLHSELNLSSLELGDSALYFCASSVFRQGGKTGELFFGEGSRLTVL.